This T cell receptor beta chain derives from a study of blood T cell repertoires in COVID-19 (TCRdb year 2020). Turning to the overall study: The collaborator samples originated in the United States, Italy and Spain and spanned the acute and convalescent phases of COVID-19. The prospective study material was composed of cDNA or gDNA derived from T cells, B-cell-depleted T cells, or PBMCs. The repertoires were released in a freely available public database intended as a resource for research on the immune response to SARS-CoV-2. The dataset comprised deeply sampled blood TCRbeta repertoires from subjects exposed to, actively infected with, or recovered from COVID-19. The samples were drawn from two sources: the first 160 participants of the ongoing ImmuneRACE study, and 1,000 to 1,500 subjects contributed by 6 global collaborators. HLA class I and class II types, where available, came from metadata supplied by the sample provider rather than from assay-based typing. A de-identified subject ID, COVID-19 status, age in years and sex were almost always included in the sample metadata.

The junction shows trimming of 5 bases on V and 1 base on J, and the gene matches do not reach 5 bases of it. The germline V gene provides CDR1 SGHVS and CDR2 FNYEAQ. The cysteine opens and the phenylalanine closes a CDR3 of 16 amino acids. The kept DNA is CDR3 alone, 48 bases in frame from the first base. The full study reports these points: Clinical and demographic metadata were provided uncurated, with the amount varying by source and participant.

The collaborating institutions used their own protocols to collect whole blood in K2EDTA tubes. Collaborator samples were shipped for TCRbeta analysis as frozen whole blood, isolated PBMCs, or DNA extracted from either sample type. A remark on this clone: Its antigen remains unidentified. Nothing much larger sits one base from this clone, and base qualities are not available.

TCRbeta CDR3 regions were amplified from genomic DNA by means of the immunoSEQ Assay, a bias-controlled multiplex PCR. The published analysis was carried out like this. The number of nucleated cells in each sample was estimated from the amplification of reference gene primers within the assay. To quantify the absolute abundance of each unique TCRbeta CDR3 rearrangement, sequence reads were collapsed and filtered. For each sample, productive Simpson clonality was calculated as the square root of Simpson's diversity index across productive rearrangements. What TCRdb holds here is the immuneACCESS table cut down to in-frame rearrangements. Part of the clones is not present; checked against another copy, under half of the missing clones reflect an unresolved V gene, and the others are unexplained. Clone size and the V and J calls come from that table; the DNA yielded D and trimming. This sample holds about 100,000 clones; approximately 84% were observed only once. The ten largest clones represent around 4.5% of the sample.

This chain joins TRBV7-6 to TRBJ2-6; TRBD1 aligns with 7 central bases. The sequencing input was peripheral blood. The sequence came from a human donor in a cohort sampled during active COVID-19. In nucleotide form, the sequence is TGTGCCAGCAGCGGCTACAGGGGATCTGGGGCCAACGTCCTGACTTTC. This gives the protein CASSGYRGSGANVLTF.